The 29 T cell receptor beta chains below all came from one sample that was sequenced in a study of metastatic and nonmetastatic thyroid tumors. Using MiXCR, TCRdb reanalyzed the PCR reads. The sample records 30,000 to 35,000 clones, approximately 19% being singletons. Every patient underwent thyroid surgery untreated. The sample comprised blood. Source of these receptors: a female donor with papillary thyroid cancer or a benign thyroid nodule (not recorded which). Some clones in this sample may be carry-over from other donors' samples.

This chain connects TRBV12-3 or TRBV12-4 to TRBJ1-1; D is uncertain. This CDR3 is 11 amino acids long. With 6 bases removed from V and 7 bases from J, the gap between germline ends came to 9 bases. This CDR3 reads CASREYFEAFF. CDR3 bases: TGTGCCAGCAGAGAGTACTTTGAAGCTTTCTTT.

The V gene is TRBV7-2, the J gene TRBJ1-1; D not certain. The CDR3 sequence is 14 residues long. V lost 5 bases and J 3 bases, leaving 13 bases between the germline ends. Germline loops: CDR1 SGHTA, CDR2 FQGNSA. The CDR3 sequence is CASSRGFRYTEAFF. In nucleotides, the CDR3 is TGTGCCAGCAGCCGCGGGTTTCGGTACACTGAAGCTTTCTTT.

This clone was observed many times. This sequence joins TRBV12-3 or TRBV12-4 and TRBJ2-7, with TRBD2 matching 8 bases. The CDR3 covers 14 residues. After removal of 3 bases from V and 1 base from J, the junction contained 2 bases not matched to a gene. CDR3 sequence reads: CASSFPSGSYEQYF. The CDR3 DNA is TGTGCCAGCAGTTTCCCTAGCGGGTCCTACGAGCAGTACTTC.

This clone appeared many times. The V call is TRBV2, the J call TRBJ2-7, with 8 bases lining up with TRBD1. CDR3 length equals 13 residues. After removal of 8 bases from V and 3 bases from J, the junction contained 6 bases not matched to a gene. The germline CDR1 and CDR2 sequences are SNHLY and FYNNEI. The CDR3 region is CASGAGQGYEQYF. The CDR3 coding sequence is TGTGCCAGCGGGGCCGGACAGGGCTACGAGCAGTACTTC.

This clone was recorded many times. The rearrangement uses TRBV9 and TRBJ2-1, with a weak D call TRBD2 (6 bases). The CDR3 spans 16 residues. V lost 0 bases and J 3 bases, leaving 13 bases between the germline ends. Germline CDR1 and CDR2: SGDLS and YYNGEE. CDR3 DNA sequence: TGTGCCAGCAGCGTAGAAATGGGGACTGACTACAATGAGCAGTTCTTC. Translated, it gives CASSVEMGTDYNEQFF.

As regards this clone: Given a much more abundant clone one base away, this may be a read error. This rearrangement joins TRBV11-2 to TRBJ2-3; D call uncertain. The germline V and J ends were trimmed by 5 bases and 0 bases, with 9 bases remaining between them. Germline values: CDR1 SGHAT, CDR2 FQNNGV. The CDR3 covers 14 residues. CDR3 DNA sequence: TGTGCCAGCAGCAGTCTTCCTAGCACAGATACGCAGTATTTT. Translation gives CASSSLPSTDTQYF. Variable domain in full (rest from reference TRBV11-2 and TRBJ2-3): EAGVAQSPRYKIIEKRQSVAFWCNPISGHATLYWYQQILGQGPKLLIQFQNNGVVDDSQLPKDRFSAERLKGVDSTLKIQPAKLEDSAVYLCASSSLPSTDTQYFGPGTRLTVL.

For the CDR3, the DNA is TGTGCCAGCAGTTTAAACAGCAGGTACCAGTACTTC. Translation gives CASSLNSRYQYF. V usage is TRBV12-3 or TRBV12-4 and J usage is TRBJ2-7; D is undetermined. The V and J ends lost 2 bases and 10 bases respectively, with 12 bases between them. CDR3 length equals 12 residues.

CDR3 nucleotides: TGTGCCAGCAGCTCCGGACAGGGGGCGGACACCCTCCACTTT. Protein: CASSSGQGADTLHF. This rearrangement joins TRBV7-9 to TRBJ1-6; 11 positions match TRBD1. Germline loops: CDR1 SEHNR, CDR2 FQNEAQ (reference sequence). This CDR3 has 14 residues. The V gene end was trimmed by 4 bases and the J gene end by 14 bases; junction bases not matched to a gene: 7.

This clone came up a few times. This chain connects TRBV6-1 to TRBJ2-5; D might be TRBD1 (6 bases). In germline, CDR1 is MNHNS, CDR2 SASEGT. CDR3 size: 14 residues. Trimming pared 0 bases from V and 5 bases from J, leaving 10 bases between. In DNA, the CDR3 is TGTGCCAGCAGTGAAGCTACAGGGCTGGAGACCCAGTACTTC. It translates to CASSEATGLETQYF.

This clone has at least ten counts. In nucleotides, the CDR3 is TGTGCCAGCAGCCGTGCAAACACCGGGGAGCTGTTTTTT. Its protein is CASSRANTGELFF. The V gene is TRBV3-1, the J gene TRBJ2-2; D remains unclear. CDR3 length: 13 amino acids. V lost 4 bases, J lost 2 bases, and 5 bases lay in between. Germline loops: CDR1 LGHDT, CDR2 YNNKEL (reference sequence).

This chain connects TRBV10-2 to TRBJ1-6; TRBD1 matches 12 bases. This CDR3 spans 16 amino acids. Germline V lookup: CDR1 WSHSY, CDR2 SAAADI. J gave up 8 bases and V 5 bases, and 7 bases lay outside the gene matches. CDR3 nucleotide sequence: TGCGCCAGCAGTCCCACCGGGACAGGGGGCCATTCACCCCTCCACTTT. Translation gives CASSPTGTGGHSPLHF.

This clone was recorded at least ten times. This rearrangement joins TRBV7-9 to TRBJ1-4, with D uncertain. CDR3 length: 16 amino acids. Per the germline V gene, CDR1 is SEHNR and CDR2 is FQNEAQ (reference sequence). Trimming shortened V by 5 bases and J by 8 bases, and 21 bases separated the two germline ends. This chain's CDR3 is CASSTSLSPEEEKLFF. DNA for the CDR3: TGTGCCAGCAGCACGAGTCTGTCCCCCGAGGAGGAAAAACTGTTTTTT.

This clone was detected many times. V gene TRBV27 combines with J gene TRBJ1-2; 10 nucleotides line up with TRBD1. This CDR3 has 13 amino acids. V was pared by 5 bases and J by 4 bases, with 1 base of the junction left unmatched. Germline CDR1 and CDR2: MNHEY and SMNVEV (reference sequence). The CDR3 sequence: CASSDRGPYGYTF. The CDR3 region has the DNA TGTGCCAGCAGTGACAGGGGGCCCTATGGCTACACCTTC.

This clone was picked up many times. The chain joins TRBV15 to TRBJ2-5, with a tentative D call TRBD1 (7 bases). The V gene lost 4 bases and the J gene lost 5 bases, with 11 bases spanning the gap. The length of the CDR3 is 13 residues. Germline-derived CDR1 and CDR2 are LNHNV and YYDKDF (reference sequence). DNA of the CDR3: TGTGCCACCAGCATGACAGGGAGGGAGACCCAGTACTTC. This translates into CATSMTGRETQYF.

This clone was counted ten times or more. The chain couples TRBV9 to TRBJ2-3; D is ambiguous. The germline CDR1 and CDR2 sequences are SGDLS and YYNGEE. The CDR3 extends over 15 amino acids. The germline V and J ends were trimmed by 0 bases and 6 bases, with 14 bases remaining between them. The CDR3 DNA reads TGTGCCAGCAGCGTAGGGGCAAGAGAGCAGGATACGCAGTATTTT. It yields the protein CASSVGAREQDTQYF.

The chain joins TRBV5-1 to TRBJ2-1; either TRBD1 or TRBD2 may supply D (6 bases each). This CDR3 comprises 13 residues. Germline assignment: CDR1 SGHRS and CDR2 YFSETQ. The V end lost 1 base, the J end lost 6 bases, and 8 bases lay between the germline ends. Here the CDR3 reads CASSLSGANEQFF. In DNA, the CDR3 is TGCGCCAGCAGCTTGTCGGGGGCCAATGAGCAGTTCTTC. Based on the CDR3 plus reference TRBV5-1 and TRBJ2-1, the full variable domain is KAGVTQTPRYLIKTRGQQVTLSCSPISGHRSVSWYQQTPGQGLQFLFEYFSETQRNKGNFPGRFSGRQFSNSRSEMNVSTLELGDSALYLCASSLSGANEQFFGPGTRLTVL.

This clone was observed a few times. A much larger clonotype is one base distant, so this may be a read error. The sample has other DNA sequences that encode this CDR3 too. The rearrangement joins TRBV20-1 to TRBJ2-4; weak D call: TRBD1 (6 bases). With 5 bases removed from V and 4 bases from J, the gap between germline ends came to 21 bases. The CDR3 is 16 residues long. The germline CDR1 and CDR2 sequences are DFQATT and SNEGSKA (reference sequence). The CDR3 DNA reads TGCAGTGCTGGGGACACCCTAGCTATAACAAAAAACATTCAGTACTTC. As protein: CSAGDTLAITKNIQYF.

This chain joins TRBV11-2 and TRBJ2-3, with TRBD2 identical over 12 bases. V lost 5 bases to trimming and J lost 5 bases; unmatched junction nucleotides: 8. The CDR3 extends over 16 amino acids. Germline CDR1 SGHAT, CDR2 FQNNGV. CDR3 bases: TGTGCCAGCAGCCTGACTAGCGGGGGAAGGGGAGATACGCAGTATTTT. Its translation: CASSLTSGGRGDTQYF.

The sample holds a few counts of this clone. The gene calls are TRBV27 and TRBJ2-7; 7 nucleotides align to TRBD1. CDR1 is MNHEY, CDR2 SMNVEV, per germline (reference sequence). Trimming removed 6 bases from V and 4 bases from J; junction bases left unmatched: 9. The CDR3 is made up of 14 amino acids. The CDR3 region has the DNA TGTGCCAGCAGATCGCAGGGGGTGAATTACGAGCAGTACTTC. Translated: CASRSQGVNYEQYF.

This clone came up many times. The genes are TRBV27 and TRBJ2-7; D is ambiguous. The CDR3 sequence is 16 residues long. V lost 6 bases and J lost 2, with 20 bases in between. Germline CDR1 MNHEY, CDR2 SMNVEV (reference sequence). CDR3 bases: TGTGCCAGCAGCTCCCCTTCCAAGGGATCTGCCTACGAGCAGTACTTC. Translation: CASSSPSKGSAYEQYF.

The chain has TRBV11-2 and TRBJ1-2, with D possibly TRBD1 on 5 matching bases. CDR3 size: 14 residues. The germline V gene encodes CDR1 SGHAT and CDR2 FQNNGV. Trimming removed 1 base at V and 5 bases at J, with 11 bases between. The DNA for the CDR3 is TGTGCCAGCAGCTTAGGGGGGACTATATATGGCTACACCTTC. Protein product: CASSLGGTIYGYTF.

This clone has more than one count but fewer than ten. This rearrangement joins TRBV28 to TRBJ2-7; a possible D gene is TRBD2 (6 bases). Trimming removed 2 bases from V and 3 bases from J, with 11 bases in between. The germline V gene has CDR1 MDHEN and CDR2 SYDVKM. There are 14 residues in the CDR3. DNA for the CDR3: TGTGCCAGCAGTTTACATGGGGGGAACTACGAGCAGTACTTC. It is translated as CASSLHGGNYEQYF.

CDR3: CASSLGTVEQYF. The CDR3 nucleotides are TGTGCCAGCAGCTTAGGGACAGTCGAGCAGTACTTC. The rearrangement joins TRBV7-9 to TRBJ2-7; a possible D gene is TRBD1 (6 bases). Deletions cut 1 base from V and 6 bases from J, with 7 bases between. The CDR3 sequence is 12 residues long. CDR1 is SEHNR, CDR2 FQNEAQ, per germline (reference sequence).

There are many counts of this clone. The chain has TRBV7-6 and TRBJ1-1; a possible D gene is TRBD1 (5 bases). Per the germline V gene, CDR1 is SGHVS and CDR2 is FNYEAQ. This CDR3 comprises 13 residues. Deletions cut 8 bases from V and 0 bases from J, with 10 bases between. CDR3 DNA: TGTGCCAGCGGGGCGGAGATGAACACTGAAGCTTTCTTT. This codes for CASGAEMNTEAFF.

In its sample, this clone was seen once. This sequence joins TRBV30 and TRBJ2-3; 9 nucleotides agree with TRBD2. CDR3 length: 15 amino acids. Unmatched junction bases numbered 5, after V lost 0 bases and J lost 4 bases. Looked up from germline, CDR1 is GTSNPN and CDR2 is SVGIG (reference sequence). The CDR3: CAWSVVAGAPDTQYF. CDR3 nucleotides: TGTGCCTGGAGTGTCGTAGCGGGAGCCCCAGATACGCAGTATTTT.

The sample holds a few counts of this clone. The chain employs TRBV6-5 and TRBJ2-1; the D gene could be TRBD1 or TRBD2 (5 bases each). V lost 10 bases, J lost 7 bases, and 26 bases lay in between. From germline, CDR1 is MNHEY and CDR2 SVGAGI. The CDR3 is 16 amino acids. CDR3 amino acids: CANCPTQRGGRNEQFF. Here the CDR3 DNA reads TGTGCCAACTGCCCCACGCAGCGTGGGGGTCGGAATGAGCAGTTCTTC.

At least ten counts were recorded for this clone. The CDR3 DNA reads as TGTGCCAGCGGGAGACAGGGAAGGGAGACCCAGTACTTC. It is translated as CASGRQGRETQYF. The V gene is TRBV3-1, the J gene TRBJ2-5; TRBD1 matches 7 bases. Trimming took 8 bases from V and 5 from J; bases not matched to a gene: 8. The CDR3 has 13 amino acids. Germline assignment: CDR1 LGHDT and CDR2 YNNKEL (reference sequence).

There are many counts of this clone. V usage is TRBV4-1 and J usage is TRBJ1-6, with 7 bases identical to TRBD1. The length of the CDR3 is 16 residues. The V gene's germline CDR1 is MGHRA and CDR2 YSYEKL. V shed 2 bases and J 13 bases; nucleotides not matched to a gene: 14. Here the CDR3 DNA reads TGCGCCAGCAGCCAAAGCGACAGGGTCGAAATAAAGCCCCTCCACTTT. It codes for CASSQSDRVEIKPLHF.

This clone was observed many times. This chain joins TRBV20-1 and TRBJ2-3; TRBD2 matches 9 bases. V lost 6 bases and J lost 6; bases outside the gene matches: 19. The CDR3 is 17 amino acids. In germline, CDR1 is DFQATT, CDR2 SNEGSKA (reference sequence). The CDR3 region is CSAKAGRRSSGVDTQYF. CDR3 sequence (DNA): TGCAGTGCCAAAGCGGGAAGACGGTCTAGCGGGGTGGATACGCAGTATTTT.